These 20 T cell receptor beta chains originate from one sample sequenced in a study of glioma-infiltrating T cells after dendritic cell vaccination. Method: immunoSEQ multiplex PCR; TCRdb's copy keeps in-frame clones and lacks some. The sample records more than 95,000 clones, 75% to 85% being singletons. The sample consisted of blood, taken before dendritic cell vaccination. The receptors were gathered from a human donor with glioblastoma.

This clone was counted once. The rearrangement uses TRBV7-3 and TRBJ2-1, with TRBD2 identical over 9 bases. The CDR3 covers 18 residues. Germline CDR1 SGHTA, CDR2 FQGTGA. J lost 0 bases, V lost 1 base, and 7 bases had no gene match. The CDR3: CASSLSGGATSSYNEQFF. The CDR3 coding sequence is TGTGCCAGCAGCTTAAGCGGGGGGGCAACGAGCTCCTACAATGAGCAGTTCTTC.

This clone was seen a single time. The rearrangement uses TRBV19 and TRBJ1-6; TRBD1 is a possible D gene (6 bases). The germline V and J ends were trimmed by 3 bases and 11 bases, with 23 bases remaining between them. Looked up from germline, CDR1 is LNHDA and CDR2 is SQIVND (reference sequence). The CDR3 runs to 17 residues. This chain's CDR3 is CASSIGDTNSSTAPLHF. The CDR3 nucleotides are TGTGCCAGTAGTATCGGGGACACTAATTCGTCAACGGCACCCCTCCACTTT.

V and J are TRBV5-5 and TRBJ1-1; TRBD1 agrees at 7 bases. CDR1 is SGHKS and CDR2 is YYEKEE in the germline V gene (reference sequence). The CDR3 contains 14 residues. V lost 0 bases and J lost 7; bases outside the gene matches: 6. Here the CDR3 DNA reads TGTGCCAGCAGCTTGGTTCCTGGGACAGATGAAGCTTTCTTT. Translating gives CASSLVPGTDEAFF.

The chain combines TRBV27 with TRBJ2-1; 11 nucleotides align to TRBD1. CDR1 and CDR2 (germline): MNHEY, SMNVEV (reference sequence). The CDR3 runs to 21 residues. V shed 8 bases, J shed 1 base, and the junction held 22 bases outside the gene matches. The CDR3 spells CASSSVSPGQGGRRSYNEQFF. CDR3 sequence (DNA): TGTGCCAGCTCCTCCGTAAGCCCGGGACAGGGGGGTCGTCGGTCCTACAATGAGCAGTTCTTC.

The rearrangement joins TRBV30 to TRBJ2-2; no clear D. The CDR3 loop spans 14 amino acids. V lost 3 bases and J lost 0, with 8 bases in between. Germline V gene lookup returns CDR1 GTSNPN and CDR2 SVGIG (reference sequence). The chain's CDR3 is CAWRIYTNTGELFF. The CDR3 DNA is TGTGCCTGGAGAATATATACGAACACCGGGGAGCTGTTTTTT.

The V gene is TRBV9, the J gene TRBJ2-3; TRBD2 matches at 11 bases. The CDR3 contains 17 residues. J gave up 1 base and V 3 bases, and 7 bases lay outside the gene matches. The germline gives CDR1 SGDLS, CDR2 YYNGEE. In DNA form, the CDR3 reads TGTGCCAGCAGCGGAGGACTAGCGGGCCCTCGCACAGATACGCAGTATTTT. Translated, it gives CASSGGLAGPRTDTQYF.

The chain couples TRBV10-3 to TRBJ1-5; 8 positions match TRBD1. With 4 bases clipped from V and 7 bases from J, the junction kept 9 bases outside the gene matches. The germline CDR1 and CDR2 sequences are ENHRY and SYGVKD. This CDR3 is 15 amino acids long. The CDR3 reads CAISGSDRAGQPQHF. The CDR3 coding sequence is TGTGCCATCAGTGGCTCGGACAGGGCGGGCCAGCCCCAGCATTTT.

Points on this clone: The same CDR3 is also encoded by other DNA sequences in this sample. V and J are TRBV6-1 and TRBJ2-1; a possible D gene is TRBD2 (7 bases). The CDR3 spans 12 residues. Germline lookup yields CDR1 MNHNS and CDR2 SASEGT. Trimming took 6 bases from V and 9 from J, leaving 12 bases between them. The CDR3 region is CASRTGGSEQFF. DNA of the CDR3: TGTGCCAGCAGGACGGGGGGCAGTGAGCAGTTCTTC.

V gene TRBV27 combines with J gene TRBJ2-2, with 9 bases matching TRBD1. The germline V gene has CDR1 MNHEY and CDR2 SMNVEV (reference sequence). There are 15 residues in the CDR3. Losses at the gene ends were 6 bases for V and 3 bases for J; bases not matched to a gene: 5. CDR3 in DNA: TGTGCCAGCAGGGGGACAGGGCATTACACCGGGGAGCTGTTTTTT. It encodes CASRGTGHYTGELFF.

The chain is built from TRBV5-6 and TRBJ2-7, with a possible D match to TRBD2 (6 bases). The CDR3 length is 14 residues. The V and J ends lost 0 bases and 7 bases respectively, with 14 bases between them. CDR1 is SGHDT, CDR2 YYEEEE, per germline. The DNA for the CDR3 is TGTGCCAGCAGCTTGGCCCGGCGGGCGGGGGAGCAGTACTTC. Its protein product is CASSLARRAGEQYF.

The chain has TRBV7-9 and TRBJ2-1; TRBD2 agrees at 10 bases. Germline-derived CDR1 and CDR2 are SEHNR and FQNEAQ (reference sequence). V lost 5 bases, J lost 5 bases, and 18 bases stayed unmatched. The CDR3 sequence is 19 residues long. The CDR3 sequence: CASSTSIAGGNTRNNEQFF. The CDR3 coding sequence is TGTGCCAGCAGCACATCGATAGCGGGGGGAAATACGAGGAACAATGAGCAGTTCTTC.

The genes are TRBV18 and TRBJ2-3; TRBD2 matches 9 bases. CDR3 length: 14 residues. V was pared by 4 bases and J by 3 bases, with 2 bases of the junction left unmatched. Germline CDR1 and CDR2: KGHSH and LQKENI. In DNA form, the CDR3 reads TGTGCCAGCTCACGGAGCGGGGGGACAGATACGCAGTATTTT. This translates into CASSRSGGTDTQYF.

In DNA form, the CDR3 reads TGTGCCAGCAGCGGACAGGGGGCGCGAGGGGAGCTGTTTTTT. Protein: CASSGQGARGELFF. The chain links TRBV2 to TRBJ2-2; 11 bases fit TRBD1. CDR3 size: 14 residues. The ends lost 6 bases at V and 8 bases at J; junction bases unmatched: 5. Per the germline V gene, CDR1 is SNHLY and CDR2 is FYNNEI.

This chain connects TRBV19 to TRBJ1-1; unclear D gene. Trimming removed 6 bases from V and 0 bases from J, with 8 bases in between. The CDR3 runs to 13 residues. Germline V lookup: CDR1 LNHDA, CDR2 SQIVND (reference sequence). In DNA form, the CDR3 reads TGTGCCAGTAGGAGATCCATGAACACTGAAGCTTTCTTT. Translated: CASRRSMNTEAFF.

The chain carries TRBV7-9 and TRBJ1-2; 11 nucleotides agree with TRBD1. Germline V gene data show CDR1 as SEHNR and CDR2 as FQNEAQ (reference sequence). CDR3 size: 15 residues. Germline trimming cut 5 bases from V and 2 bases from J; bases unmatched to any gene: 4. CDR3 bases: TGTGCCAGCAGCAGTCGGACAGGGGGCAACTATGGCTACACCTTC. Residues: CASSSRTGGNYGYTF.

This chain uses TRBV10-3 with TRBJ1-5, with 8 bases aligning to TRBD1. The V segment lost 3 bases and the J segment 7 bases; nucleotides outside the gene matches: 5. The CDR3 contains 14 residues. The germline V gene encodes CDR1 ENHRY and CDR2 SYGVKD. CDR3 sequence: CAISDPGGGQPQHF. The CDR3 DNA follows: TGTGCCATCAGTGACCCAGGGGGCGGCCAGCCCCAGCATTTT.

The rearrangement links TRBV5-4 to TRBJ2-3; D is perhaps TRBD2 (5 bases). Trimming took 1 base from V and 2 from J, leaving 8 bases between them. Looked up from germline, CDR1 is SGHNT and CDR2 is YYREEE (reference sequence). The CDR3 has 14 amino acids. The CDR3 DNA sequence: TGTGCCAGCAGCTTGACCGGGGACACAGATACGCAGTATTTT. This codes for CASSLTGDTDTQYF.

The gene calls are TRBV10-1 and TRBJ2-1; 7 bases line up with TRBD1. J gave up 8 bases and V 3 bases, and 4 bases lay outside the gene matches. Germline values: CDR1 WNHNN, CDR2 SYGVQD (reference sequence). CDR3 size: 13 residues. The CDR3 is CASSEGGGHEQFF. The CDR3 coding sequence is TGCGCCAGCAGTGAAGGGGGCGGCCATGAGCAGTTCTTC.

The CDR3 reads CASASSGGNYGYTF. In nucleotides, the CDR3 is TGCGCCAGCGCGAGTTCGGGGGGAAACTATGGCTACACCTTC. This chain links TRBV5-1 with TRBJ1-2; D may be TRBD1 (5 bases). The V end was cut by 7 bases, the J end by 2 bases, with 15 bases between. Germline V lookup: CDR1 SGHRS, CDR2 YFSETQ. This CDR3 region has 14 residues.

The chain links TRBV14 to TRBJ2-7; TRBD1 is a possible D gene (6 bases). Germline V gives CDR1 SGHDN, CDR2 FVKESK. The CDR3 spans 12 residues. V was cut by 5 bases and J by 3 bases, with 8 bases left in between. The CDR3 spells CASSEQGYEQYF. The CDR3 nucleotides are TGTGCCAGCAGCGAACAGGGCTACGAGCAGTACTTC.